This T cell receptor (beta chain) stems from a study of T cells in Graves' hyperthyroidism and ophthalmopathy. This clonotype was seen only a few times. The CDR3 is 14 amino acids. Trimming removed 3 bases from V and 3 bases from J, with 12 bases in between. CDR1 and CDR2 (germline): MDHEN, SYDVKM. RNA transcripts gave rise to amplified TCR beta CDR3 regions. With the HTBI primer set, the TCR CDR3 went through a first round of RT-PCR. TCRdb processed the multiplex PCR reads anew with MiXCR; each CDR3 protein has one entry. The repertoire consists of about 740,000 distinct CDR3 sequences, with less than 15% occurring once and the leading ten covering about a tenth.

This TCR was sampled from a woman under 30 with Graves' hyperthyroidism. Source material: blood. The genes are TRBV28 and TRBJ2-7; perhaps TRBD1 as D (5 bases). CDR3 in DNA: TGTGCCAGCAGTTTTCAGGGCTCGTACTACGAGCAGTACTTC. Amino acids: CASSFQGSYYEQYF.